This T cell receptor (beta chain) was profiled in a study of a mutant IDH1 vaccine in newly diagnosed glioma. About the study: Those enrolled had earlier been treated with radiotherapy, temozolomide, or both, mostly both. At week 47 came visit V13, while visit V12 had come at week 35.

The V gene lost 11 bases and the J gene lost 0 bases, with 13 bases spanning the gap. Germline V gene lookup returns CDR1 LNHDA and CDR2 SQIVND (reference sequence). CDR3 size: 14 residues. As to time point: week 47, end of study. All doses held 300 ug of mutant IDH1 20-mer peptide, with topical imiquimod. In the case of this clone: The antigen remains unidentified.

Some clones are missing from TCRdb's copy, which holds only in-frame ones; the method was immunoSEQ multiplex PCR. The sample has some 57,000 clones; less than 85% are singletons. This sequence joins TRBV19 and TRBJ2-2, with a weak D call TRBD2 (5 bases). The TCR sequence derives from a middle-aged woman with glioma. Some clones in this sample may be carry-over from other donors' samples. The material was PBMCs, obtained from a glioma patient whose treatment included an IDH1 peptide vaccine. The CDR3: CASTRGSNTGELFF. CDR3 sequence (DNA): TGTGCCTCAACCCGGGGTTCGAACACCGGGGAGCTGTTTTTT.